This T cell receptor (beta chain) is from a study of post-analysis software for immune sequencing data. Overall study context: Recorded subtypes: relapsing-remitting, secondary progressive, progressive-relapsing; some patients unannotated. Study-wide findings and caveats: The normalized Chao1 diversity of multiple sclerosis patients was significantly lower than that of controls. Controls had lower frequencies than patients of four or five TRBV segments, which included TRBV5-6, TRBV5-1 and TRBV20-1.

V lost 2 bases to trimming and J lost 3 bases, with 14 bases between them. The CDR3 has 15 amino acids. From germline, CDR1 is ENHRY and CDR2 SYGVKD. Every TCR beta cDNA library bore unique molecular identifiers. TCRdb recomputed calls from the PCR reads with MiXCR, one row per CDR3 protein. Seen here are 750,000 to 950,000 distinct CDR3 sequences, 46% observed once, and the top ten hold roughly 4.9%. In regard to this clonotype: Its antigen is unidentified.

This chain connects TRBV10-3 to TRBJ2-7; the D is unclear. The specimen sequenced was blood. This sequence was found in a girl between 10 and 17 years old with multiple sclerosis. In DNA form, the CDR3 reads TGTGCCATCAGTGAGGGGCAACAGCTGGGCTACGAGCAGTACTTC. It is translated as CAISEGQQLGYEQYF.